This T cell receptor beta chain was profiled in a study of blood T cells in healthy people across ages. As concerns this clonotype: Its specificity is not known.

Study results and limitations: Across samples, TCR beta diversity tracked strongly with naive T cell percentage.

Germline V gene sequence: CDR1 MDHEN, CDR2 SYDVKM. This CDR3 region has 14 residues. V lost 5 bases, J lost 8 bases, and 11 bases stayed unmatched. Sample-barcoded 5' priming and a J-beta primer mix drove a second PCR of roughly 6 to 12 cycles. Each cDNA was tagged by a template-switch adaptor containing 12 random nucleotides. TCRdb processed the 5' RACE reads anew with MiXCR; each CDR3 protein has one entry. The repertoire holds about 730,000 distinct CDR3 sequences, roughly 45% seen once, with 20% to 25% in the top ten. The chain carries TRBV28 and TRBJ2-7, with TRBD1 matching over 8 bases. The specimen was blood. This TCR came from a woman aged 55-70 years in good health. The CDR3 bases are TGTGCCAGCAGTCTGCAGGGGGCATTAGTACAGCAGTACTTC. Translating gives CASSLQGALVQQYF.